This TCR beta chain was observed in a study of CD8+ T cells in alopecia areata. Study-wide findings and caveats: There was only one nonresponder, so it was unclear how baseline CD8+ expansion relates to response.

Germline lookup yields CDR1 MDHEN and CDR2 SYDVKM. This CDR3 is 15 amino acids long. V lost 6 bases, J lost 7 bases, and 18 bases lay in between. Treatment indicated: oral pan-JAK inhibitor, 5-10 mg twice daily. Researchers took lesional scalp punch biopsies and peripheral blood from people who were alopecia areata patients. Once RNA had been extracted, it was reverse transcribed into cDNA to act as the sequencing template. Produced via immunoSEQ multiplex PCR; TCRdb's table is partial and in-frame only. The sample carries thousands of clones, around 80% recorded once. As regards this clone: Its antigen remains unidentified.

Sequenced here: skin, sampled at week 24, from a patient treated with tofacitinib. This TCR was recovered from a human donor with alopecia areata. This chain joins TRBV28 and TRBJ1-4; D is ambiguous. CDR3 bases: TGTGCCAGCAGCCCTATAGACACGGACGGTGAAAAACTGTTTTTT. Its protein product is CASSPIDTDGEKLFF.